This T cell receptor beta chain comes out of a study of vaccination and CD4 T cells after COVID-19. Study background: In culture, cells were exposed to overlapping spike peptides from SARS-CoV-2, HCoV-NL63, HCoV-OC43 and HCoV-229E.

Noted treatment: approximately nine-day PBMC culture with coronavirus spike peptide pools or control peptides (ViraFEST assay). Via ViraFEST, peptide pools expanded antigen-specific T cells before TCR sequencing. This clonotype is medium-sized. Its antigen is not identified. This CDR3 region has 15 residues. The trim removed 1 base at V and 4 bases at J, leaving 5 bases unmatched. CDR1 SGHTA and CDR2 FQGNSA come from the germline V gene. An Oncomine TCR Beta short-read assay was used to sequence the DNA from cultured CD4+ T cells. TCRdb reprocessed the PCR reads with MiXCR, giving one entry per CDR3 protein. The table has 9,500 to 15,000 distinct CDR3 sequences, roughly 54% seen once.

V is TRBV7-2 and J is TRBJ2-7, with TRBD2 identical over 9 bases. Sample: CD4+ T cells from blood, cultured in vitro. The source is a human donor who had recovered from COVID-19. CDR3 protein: CASSLVAGAGYEQYF. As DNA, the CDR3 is TGTGCCAGCAGCTTAGTAGCGGGAGCGGGGTACGAGCAGTACTTC.